These T cell receptor beta chains were read from a single sample in a study of blood T cells in healthy people across ages. TCRdb reanalysed the 5' RACE reads using MiXCR and keeps one entry per CDR3 protein. Of some 1.6 million distinct CDR3 sequences in the sample, about 35% were seen once. Sequenced input: blood. These receptors all stem from a woman in her twenties or thirties in good health. Both conserved end residues are part of each CDR3. A D gene is named only where the DNA matches it firmly. Part of the rows lack a size; the others show once, few, many or a class for expanded clones.

d_call	v_call	clone_size	j_call	cdr3_nt	cdr3_aa
TRBD1	TRBV3-1	-	TRBJ2-1	TGTGCCAGCAGCCAAGATAAGGACAGGGGACAGTTCTTC	CASSQDKDRGQFF
TRBD2	TRBV18	-	TRBJ2-7	TGTGCCAGCTCACCAACACTAGCGGAGTACGAGCAGTACTTC	CASSPTLAEYEQYF
-	TRBV6-1	few	TRBJ2-5	TGTGCCAGCAGTTCTGGAGGGACACCCGGGGAGACCCAGTACTTC	CASSSGGTPGETQYF
TRBD2	TRBV5-1	many	TRBJ2-1	TGTGCCAGCAGTCTAGCGGGAGAGGCCTACAATGAGCAGTTCTTC	CASSLAGEAYNEQFF
-	TRBV10-3	once	TRBJ2-3	TGTGCCATCAGTGCCGCTGGAGGGGAAAGCACAGATACGCAGTATTTT	CAISAAGGESTDTQYF
-	TRBV27	-	TRBJ2-7	TGTACTTCGGGAGAGGCTTTCAACGAGCAGTACTTC	CTSGEAFNEQYF
-	TRBV7-9	-	TRBJ1-4	TGTGCCAGCTCCGACCGACCTGCAACTAATGAAAAACTGTTTTTT	CASSDRPATNEKLFF
TRBD1	TRBV6-6	-	TRBJ1-2	TGTGCCAGCGTTGACAGGGTGTCCTATGGCTACACCTTC	CASVDRVSYGYTF
TRBD1	TRBV25-1	-	TRBJ1-2	TGTGCCAGCAAGGAGGAGGGGGCCGGTGGCTACACCTTC	CASKEEGAGGYTF
-	TRBV3-1	few	TRBJ2-1	TGTGCCAGCAGCCCCTGGGACTTCGGGGCGGAGCAGTTCTTC	CASSPWDFGAEQFF
-	TRBV7-9	few	TRBJ1-2	TGTGCCAGCAGCTTAGTTGCGGGAGGTCAGGAAGCTCGGGGCTACACCTTC	CASSLVAGGQEARGYTF
TRBD1	TRBV9	once	TRBJ2-7	TGTGCCAGCAGCCAGGGGGGCCGGGACAGGATCCTCTACGAGCAGTACTTC	CASSQGGRDRILYEQYF
TRBD1	TRBV12-5	-	TRBJ2-4	TGTGCTGGGTTTCGACAGGGAACAAGAAAAAACATTCAGTACTTC	CAGFRQGTRKNIQYF
TRBD2	TRBV7-9	-	TRBJ2-5	TGTGCCAGCAGCTTAGCGGTGGGACTATACCTCCAAGAGACCCAGTACTTC	CASSLAVGLYLQETQYF
-	TRBV6-1	-	TRBJ2-1	TGTGCCAGCAGGGACAGCAACAATGAGCAGTTCTTC	CASRDSNNEQFF
TRBD1	TRBV27	-	TRBJ1-1	TGTGCCAGCAAATCTTTAGGGGCCGGACAGGGTAACTCGAACACTGAAGCTTTCTTT	CASKSLGAGQGNSNTEAFF
-	TRBV7-9	few	TRBJ2-5	TGTGCCAGCAGCTTAGACGGCCCGGTGGAAGAGACCCAGTACTTC	CASSLDGPVEETQYF
-	TRBV7-9	few	TRBJ1-4	TGTGCCAGCAGCTTAGTGAATGGTGAAAAACTGTTTTTT	CASSLVNGEKLFF
-	TRBV25-1	-	TRBJ2-7	TGTGCCAGCAGCCTCACGGGACGGCTCAACGAGCAGTACTTC	CASSLTGRLNEQYF
-	TRBV13	-	TRBJ2-1	TGTGCCAGCAGCCGAGACAGCGGATACAATGAGCAGTTCTTC	CASSRDSGYNEQFF
-	TRBV2	-	TRBJ2-3	TGTGCCAGCAGTAGAGACGGGACTGGACCCACAGATACGCAGTATTTT	CASSRDGTGPTDTQYF
-	TRBV7-3	few	TRBJ2-5	TGTGCCAGCAGCTTAATGGGGGGGCGCAAGGAGACCCAGTACTTC	CASSLMGGRKETQYF
-	TRBV30	few	TRBJ1-1	TGTGCCTGGAGTGTGACAGTTAACGAAGCTTTCTTT	CAWSVTVNEAFF
-	TRBV7-9	many	TRBJ2-7	TGTGCCAGCAGCTTACCGCCGTCCTACGAGCAGTACTTC	CASSLPPSYEQYF
TRBD1	TRBV27	many	TRBJ1-2	TGTGCCAGCAGAACAGGGGGCGGCTATGGCTACACCTTC	CASRTGGGYGYTF
-	TRBV27	-	TRBJ2-7	TGTGCCAGCAGACCAATGGCCGGCTCCTACAATGAGCAGTACTTC	CASRPMAGSYNEQYF
TRBD2	TRBV2	-	TRBJ2-4	TGTGCCGACCGGGGGGAGCGGGGCCGCGGAGAGCAGTACTTC	CADRGERGRGEQYF